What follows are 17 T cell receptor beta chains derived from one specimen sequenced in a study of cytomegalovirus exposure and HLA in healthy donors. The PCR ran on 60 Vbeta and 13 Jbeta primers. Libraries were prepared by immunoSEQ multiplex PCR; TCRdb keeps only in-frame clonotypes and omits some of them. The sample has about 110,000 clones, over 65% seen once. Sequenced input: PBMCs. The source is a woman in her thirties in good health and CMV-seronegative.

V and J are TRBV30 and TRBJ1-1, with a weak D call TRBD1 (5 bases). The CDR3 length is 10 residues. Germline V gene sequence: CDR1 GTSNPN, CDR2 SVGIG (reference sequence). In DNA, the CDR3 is TGTGGGCAGGGTGAAACTGAAGCTTTCTTT. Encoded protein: CGQGETEAFF.

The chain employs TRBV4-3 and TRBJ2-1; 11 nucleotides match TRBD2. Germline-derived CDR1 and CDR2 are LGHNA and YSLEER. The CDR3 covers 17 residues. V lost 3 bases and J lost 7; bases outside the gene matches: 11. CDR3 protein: CASSHTSVAGGKNEQFF. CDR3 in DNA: TGCGCCAGCAGCCATACCTCCGTAGCGGGAGGGAAGAATGAGCAGTTCTTC.

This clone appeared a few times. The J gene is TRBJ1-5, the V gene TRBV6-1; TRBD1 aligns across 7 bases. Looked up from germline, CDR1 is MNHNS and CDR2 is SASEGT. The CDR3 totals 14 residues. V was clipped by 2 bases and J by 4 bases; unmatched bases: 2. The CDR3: CASSEQDRNQPQHF. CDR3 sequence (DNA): TGTGCCAGCAGTGAACAGGACAGGAATCAGCCCCAGCATTTT.

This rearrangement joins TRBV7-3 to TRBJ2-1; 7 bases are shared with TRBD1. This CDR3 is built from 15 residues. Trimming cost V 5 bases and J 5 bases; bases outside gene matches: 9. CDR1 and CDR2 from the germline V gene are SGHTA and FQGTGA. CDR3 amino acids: CASSRPGTVHNEQFF. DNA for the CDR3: TGTGCCAGCAGCCGCCCCGGGACAGTCCACAATGAGCAGTTCTTC.

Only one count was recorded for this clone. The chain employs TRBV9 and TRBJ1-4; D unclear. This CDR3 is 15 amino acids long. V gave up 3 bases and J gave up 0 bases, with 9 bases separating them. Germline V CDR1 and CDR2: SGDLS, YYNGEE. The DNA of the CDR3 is TGTGCCAGCAGCGCAAAAATAGCAACTAATGAAAAACTGTTTTTT. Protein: CASSAKIATNEKLFF.

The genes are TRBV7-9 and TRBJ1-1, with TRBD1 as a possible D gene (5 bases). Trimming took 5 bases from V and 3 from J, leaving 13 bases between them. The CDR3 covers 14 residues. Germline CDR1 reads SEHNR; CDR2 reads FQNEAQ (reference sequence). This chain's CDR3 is CASSPTGVDTEAFF. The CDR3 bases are TGTGCCAGCAGCCCCACGGGGGTGGACACTGAAGCTTTCTTT.

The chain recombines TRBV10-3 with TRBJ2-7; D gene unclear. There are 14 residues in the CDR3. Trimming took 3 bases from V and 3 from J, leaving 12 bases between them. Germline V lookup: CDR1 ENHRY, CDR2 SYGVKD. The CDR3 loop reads CAISDPRHSYEQYF. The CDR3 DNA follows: TGTGCCATCAGTGATCCCAGACACAGCTACGAGCAGTACTTC.

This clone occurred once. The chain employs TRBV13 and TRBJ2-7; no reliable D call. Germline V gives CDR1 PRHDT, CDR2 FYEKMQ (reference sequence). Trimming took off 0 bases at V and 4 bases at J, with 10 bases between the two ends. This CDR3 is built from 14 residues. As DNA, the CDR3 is TGTGCCAGCAGCTTAGGGGCCCGCCAGTACGAGCAGTACTTC. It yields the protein CASSLGARQYEQYF.

CDR3 nucleotide sequence: TGTGCCAGCAGCCAGGACCGGGACAGGGCGAACACCGGGGAGCTGTTTTTT. Translated: CASSQDRDRANTGELFF. The chain couples TRBV4-2 to TRBJ2-2; TRBD1 aligns across 9 bases. Trimming took 3 bases from V and 0 from J; bases not matched to a gene: 5. Per the germline V gene, CDR1 is LGHNA and CDR2 is YNFKEQ. This CDR3 has 17 residues.

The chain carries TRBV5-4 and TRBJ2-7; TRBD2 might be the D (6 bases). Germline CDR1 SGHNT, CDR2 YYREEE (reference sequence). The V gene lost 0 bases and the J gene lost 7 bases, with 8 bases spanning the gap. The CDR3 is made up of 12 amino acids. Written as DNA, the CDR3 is TGTGCCAGCAGCTTGGCCGGGGGTGAGCAGTACTTC. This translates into CASSLAGGEQYF.

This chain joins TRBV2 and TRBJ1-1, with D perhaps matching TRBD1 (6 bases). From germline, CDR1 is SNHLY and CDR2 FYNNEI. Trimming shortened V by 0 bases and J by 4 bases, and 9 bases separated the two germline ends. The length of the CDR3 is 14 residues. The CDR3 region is CASSEAGGSTEAFF. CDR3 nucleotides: TGTGCCAGCAGTGAAGCAGGGGGTTCCACTGAAGCTTTCTTT.

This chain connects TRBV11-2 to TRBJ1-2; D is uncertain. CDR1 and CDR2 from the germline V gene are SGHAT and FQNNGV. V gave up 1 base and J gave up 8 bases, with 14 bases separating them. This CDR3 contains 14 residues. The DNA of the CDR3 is TGTGCCAGCAGCTTAGCTTCGGGGTCGCGGGGCTACACCTTC. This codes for CASSLASGSRGYTF.

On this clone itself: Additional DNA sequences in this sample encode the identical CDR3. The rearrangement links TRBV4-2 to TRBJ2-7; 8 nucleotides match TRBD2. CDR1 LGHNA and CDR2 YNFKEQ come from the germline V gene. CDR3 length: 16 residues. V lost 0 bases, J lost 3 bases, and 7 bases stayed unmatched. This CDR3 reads CASSQEDGLASYEQYF. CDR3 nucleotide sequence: TGTGCCAGCAGCCAAGAGGACGGACTAGCAAGCTACGAGCAGTACTTC.

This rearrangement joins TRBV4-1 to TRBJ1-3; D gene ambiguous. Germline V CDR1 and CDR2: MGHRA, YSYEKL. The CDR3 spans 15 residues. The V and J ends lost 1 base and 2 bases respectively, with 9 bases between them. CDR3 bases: TGCGCCAGCAGCCAAGTAATGGGAGCTGGAAACACCATATATTTT. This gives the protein CASSQVMGAGNTIYF.

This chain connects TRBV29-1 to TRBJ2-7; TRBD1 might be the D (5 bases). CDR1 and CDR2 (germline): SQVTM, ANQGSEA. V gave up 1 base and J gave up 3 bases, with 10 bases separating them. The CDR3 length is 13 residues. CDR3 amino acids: CSVEGPQGYEQYF. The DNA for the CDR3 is TGCAGCGTTGAAGGGCCGCAGGGCTACGAGCAGTACTTC.

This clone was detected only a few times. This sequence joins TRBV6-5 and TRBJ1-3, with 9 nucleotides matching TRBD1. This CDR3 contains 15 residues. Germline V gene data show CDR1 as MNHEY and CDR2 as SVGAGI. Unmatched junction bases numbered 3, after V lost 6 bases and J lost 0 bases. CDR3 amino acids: CASRKDRGSGNTIYF. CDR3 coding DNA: TGTGCCAGCAGAAAGGACAGGGGCTCTGGAAACACCATATATTTT.

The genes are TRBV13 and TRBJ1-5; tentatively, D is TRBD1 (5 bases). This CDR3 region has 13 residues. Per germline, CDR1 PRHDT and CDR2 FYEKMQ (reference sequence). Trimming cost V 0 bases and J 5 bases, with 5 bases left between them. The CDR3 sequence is CASSLGTDQPQHF. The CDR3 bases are TGTGCCAGCAGCTTAGGGACAGATCAGCCCCAGCATTTT.